This entry concerns a single T cell receptor (beta chain). The antigen is undetermined. Sample-barcoded 5' priming and a J-beta primer mix drove a second PCR of about 6 to 12 cycles. Paired-end reads containing CDR3 totaled no fewer than 2.5 million for each sample. TCRdb used MiXCR to reprocess the 5' RACE reads, holding one entry per CDR3 protein. The table records roughly 2 million distinct CDR3 sequences, 49% of them present only once. Deletions cut 7 bases from V and 7 bases from J, with 19 bases between. CDR1 and CDR2 (germline): SEHNR, FQNEAQ (reference sequence). The CDR3 has 14 residues. These data belong to a study of blood T cells in healthy people across ages. Whole-study results and caveats: The study found TCR beta diversity correlated strongly with naive T cell percentage.

Every donor provided 8.5 to 10 milliliters of peripheral blood. The rearrangement links TRBV7-9 to TRBJ1-2; D remains unclear. The clonotype was recovered from a woman aged 40 to 50 in good health. The sample was blood. The CDR3 nucleotides are TGTGCCAGCACCGAACCAGCACGGTCTGGTGGCTACACCTTC. Protein product: CASTEPARSGGYTF.